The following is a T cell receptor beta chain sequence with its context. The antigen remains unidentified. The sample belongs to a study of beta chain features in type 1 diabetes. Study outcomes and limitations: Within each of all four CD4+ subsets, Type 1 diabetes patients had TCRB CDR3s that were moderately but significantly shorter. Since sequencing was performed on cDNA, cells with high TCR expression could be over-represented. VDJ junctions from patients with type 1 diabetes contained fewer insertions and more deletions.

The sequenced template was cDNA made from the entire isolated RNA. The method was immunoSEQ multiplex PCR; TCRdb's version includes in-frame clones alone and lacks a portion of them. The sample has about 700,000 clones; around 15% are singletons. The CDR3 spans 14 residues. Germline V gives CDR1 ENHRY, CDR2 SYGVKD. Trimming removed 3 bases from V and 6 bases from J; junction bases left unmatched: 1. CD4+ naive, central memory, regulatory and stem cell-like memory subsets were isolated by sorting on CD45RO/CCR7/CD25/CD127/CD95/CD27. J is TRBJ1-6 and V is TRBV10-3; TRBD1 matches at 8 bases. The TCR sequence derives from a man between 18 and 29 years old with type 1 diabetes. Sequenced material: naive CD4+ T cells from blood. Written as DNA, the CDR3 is TGTGCCATCAGTGAAGACAGGGGTAATTCACCCCTCCACTTT. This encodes CAISEDRGNSPLHF.